These T cell receptor beta chains were read from a single sample in a study of blood T cell repertoires in COVID-19. Profiling relied on immunoSEQ multiplex PCR, and the TCRdb table lists in-frame clones only, not all of them. This table holds tens of thousands of clones, 82% found once. The sample comprised peripheral blood. The receptors shown here come from a woman at least 80 years old with acute or convalescent COVID-19. CDR3s include the opening cysteine and the closing phenylalanine or tryptophan. D genes are given only for firm matches. Size values are once, few and many counts, or a class for expanded clones, and some rows have none.

>.|TRBJ1-2|TRBV10-3|15|.
TGTGCCATCAGTGAGGCGAAGAGTATCAACTATGGCTACACCTTC
CAISEAKSINYGYTF
>once|TRBJ1-5|TRBV5-6|12|.
TGTGCCAGCAGCTTGGGACAACAGCCCCAGCATTTT
CASSLGQQPQHF
>few|TRBJ2-1|TRBV5-1|17|TRBD2
TGCGCCAGCAGCTTGACTAGCGACCCGAGGGTCTACAATGAGCAGTTCTTC
CASSLTSDPRVYNEQFF
>.|TRBJ1-1|TRBV15|18|TRBD1
TGTGCCACCAGCAGAATGGGGGAAGGGGGCATGGAGAACACTGAAGCTTTCTTT
CATSRMGEGGMENTEAFF
>.|TRBJ2-1|TRBV3-1/TRBV3-2|17|TRBD2
TGTGCCAGCAGCCTAAGGACTAGCGGGGGCTCCTACAATGAGCAGTTCTTC
CASSLRTSGGSYNEQFF
>.|TRBJ1-2|TRBV28|14|.
TGTGCCAGCAGTTTACCGACAGGCACCTATGGCTACACCTTC
CASSLPTGTYGYTF
>.|TRBJ2-7|TRBV6-6|14|.
TGTGCCAGCAGTAATATCCGGGACAACGACGGGCAGTACTTC
CASSNIRDNDGQYF
>.|TRBJ2-7|TRBV9|15|TRBD2
TGTGCCAGCAGCGTACATAGCGGGAGTACCTACGAGCAGTACTTC
CASSVHSGSTYEQYF
>.|TRBJ1-2|TRBV13|19|.
TGTGCCAGCAGCTTCGGGTACGGCGGAGGGCCACCGACTAACTATGGCTACACCTTC
CASSFGYGGGPPTNYGYTF
>.|TRBJ1-4|TRBV28|12|.
TGTGCCAGTCAGGGAACTAATGAAAAACTGTTTTTT
CASQGTNEKLFF
>.|TRBJ1-2|TRBV19|14|.
TGTGCCAGTAGGGGCCGCCTCCCTAACTATGGCTACACCTTC
CASRGRLPNYGYTF
>.|TRBJ1-4|TRBV5-6|14|.
TGTGCCAGCAGCGCCGGGACAACTAATGAAAAACTGTTTTTT
CASSAGTTNEKLFF
>.|TRBJ1-1|TRBV5-4|15|TRBD1
TGTGCCACCGAGGAAGGGGGCATCGTGAACACTGAAGCTTTCTTT
CATEEGGIVNTEAFF
>.|TRBJ2-5|TRBV18|15|TRBD2
TGTGCCAGCTCCCCCAACCGAGCTAGCGGCGAGACCCAGTACTTC
CASSPNRASGETQYF
>.|TRBJ1-1|TRBV19|12|.
TGTGCCAGTAGTTATACATACACTGAAGCTTTCTTT
CASSYTYTEAFF
>.|TRBJ1-6|TRBV9|15|TRBD1
TGTGCCAGCAGCACGACAGGGAACTATAATTCACCCCTCCACTTT
CASSTTGNYNSPLHF
>.|TRBJ2-7|TRBV4-2|14|.
TGTGCCAGCAGCCCTCTAGCGTCAGATTACGAGCAGTACTTC
CASSPLASDYEQYF
>once|TRBJ2-4|TRBV4-1|19|.
TGCGCCAGCAGCCAAGACAGGGTAGGAGGGGGCCTAGCCAAAAACATTCAGTACTTC
CASSQDRVGGGLAKNIQYF
>once|TRBJ1-3|TRBV15|15|TRBD1
TGTGCCACCAGCAGAGAACAGGGGCCTGGAAACACCATATATTTT
CATSREQGPGNTIYF
>once|TRBJ2-1|TRBV12-3/TRBV12-4|11|.
TGTGCCAGCAGTTGGAACAGGGAGCAGTTCTTC
CASSWNREQFF
>few|TRBJ2-7|TRBV11-1|13|.
TGTGCCAGCAGCTTAGTGGCGGGGTACGAGCAGTACTTC
CASSLVAGYEQYF
>.|TRBJ2-3|TRBV5-5|15|.
TGTGCCAGCAGCTTGGTTGCGGGTAGCACAGATACGCAGTATTTT
CASSLVAGSTDTQYF
>few|TRBJ2-7|TRBV5-1|13|.
TGCGCCAGCAGCTTGGGAACTAGCAACGAGCAGTACTTC
CASSLGTSNEQYF
>.|TRBJ1-4|TRBV6-5|15|.
TGTGCCAGCAGTTACGAGGTCGCAACTAATGAAAAACTGTTTTTT
CASSYEVATNEKLFF
>.|TRBJ2-5|TRBV29-1|13|.
TGCAGCGTTATAAGTCCTAACTTCGAGACCCAGTACTTC
CSVISPNFETQYF
>.|TRBJ1-2|TRBV5-1|14|TRBD1
TGCGCCAGCAGCGTCAGGGGGTTTAGCTATGGCTACACCTTC
CASSVRGFSYGYTF
>.|TRBJ1-5|TRBV15|14|TRBD1
TGTGCCACCAGCCAGGACAGGGGAAATCAGCCCCAGCATTTT
CATSQDRGNQPQHF
>.|TRBJ2-1|TRBV4-1|16|TRBD2
TGCGCCAGCAGCCAAGTCGTAGCGGGAGTCCACAATGAGCAGTTCTTC
CASSQVVAGVHNEQFF
>few|TRBJ1-2|TRBV6-2/TRBV6-3|14|TRBD1
TGTGCCAGCAGTCCGACAGGGTCTTCTTATGGCTACACCTTC
CASSPTGSSYGYTF
>.|TRBJ2-5|TRBV19|14|TRBD1
TGTGCCAGTAGTAGGGACAGAAGAGAAGAGACCCAGTACTTC
CASSRDRREETQYF
>.|TRBJ2-7|TRBV24-1|11|.
TGTGCCACCAGTGTCGGCTACGAGCAGTACTTC
CATSVGYEQYF
>.|TRBJ2-1|TRBV4-1|15|.
TGCGCCAGCAGCCACCAACTAGCATCCTACAATGAGCAGTTCTTC
CASSHQLASYNEQFF
>.|TRBJ2-3|TRBV5-1|16|.
TGCGCCAGCAGCTTGGTGGAGGGGTCTAGCACAGATACGCAGTATTTT
CASSLVEGSSTDTQYF
>once|TRBJ2-3|TRBV27|18|TRBD2
TGTGCCAGCAGTTCCCCGATCCGCTCGACTAGCGGGACAGATACGCAGTATTTT
CASSSPIRSTSGTDTQYF
>.|TRBJ1-1|TRBV30|17|TRBD1
TGTGCCTGGAGTTACGGGAAAGACGGACAGGTCATCACTGAAGCTTTCTTT
CAWSYGKDGQVITEAFF
>.|TRBJ2-4|TRBV11-2|13|.
TGTGCCAGCAGCTTAGCGGGGTCCGCCATTCAGTACTTC
CASSLAGSAIQYF
>once|TRBJ2-7|TRBV11-2|16|.
TGTGCCAGCAGCTTAGCTAGCGCGAGACGCTCCTACGAGCAGTACTTC
CASSLASARRSYEQYF
>.|TRBJ2-1|TRBV10-2|16|TRBD1
TGCGCCAGCAGTGAGCTCCGACAGGGTACCTACAATGAGCAGTTCTTC
CASSELRQGTYNEQFF
>.|TRBJ2-7|TRBV5-1|16|TRBD1
TGCGCCAGCAGCTTCCGGGACAGGGGAAATGGCTACGAGCAGTACTTC
CASSFRDRGNGYEQYF
>.|TRBJ2-7|TRBV7-2|17|.
TGTGCCAGCAATCAGGGTCGGCCTGGGGCAGCTGCCTACGAGCAGTACTTC
CASNQGRPGAAAYEQYF
>.|TRBJ1-1|TRBV18|14|TRBD1
TGTGCCAGCTCTCTAGGACAGGGGAACACTGAAGCTTTCTTT
CASSLGQGNTEAFF
>.|TRBJ2-3|TRBV29-1|14|TRBD2
TGCAGCGTTGACGCGGGAGGGAGGAGAAATACGCAGTATTTT
CSVDAGGRRNTQYF
>.|TRBJ1-6|TRBV6-4|13|TRBD1
TGTGCCAATCTGGACAGGGCAAATTCACCCCTCCACTTT
CANLDRANSPLHF
>.|TRBJ2-1|TRBV10-1|14|TRBD2
TGCGCCAGCAGTCGTAGACTAGCGAACAATGAGCAGTTCTTC
CASSRRLANNEQFF
>.|TRBJ2-1|TRBV11-1|16|TRBD2
TGTGCCAGCAGCTTAAGTCTAGCGGGCTCCTACAATGAGCAGTTCTTC
CASSLSLAGSYNEQFF
>.|TRBJ2-1|TRBV5-4|16|.
TGTGCCAGCAGTCCCATGGGCCGCAGATCCTACAATGAGCAGTTCTTC
CASSPMGRRSYNEQFF
>.|TRBJ1-5|TRBV19|16|.
TGTGCCAGTAGTAAAGGACAGAGCAATAGCAATCAGCCCCAGCATTTT
CASSKGQSNSNQPQHF
>.|TRBJ2-7|TRBV20-1|11|.
TGCAGTGCTCTACTCGTCTACGAGCAGTACTTC
CSALLVYEQYF
>.|TRBJ2-5|TRBV7-6|15|TRBD2
TGTGCCAGCAGCCGTTCGGGAGGGGGGGGAGAGACCCAGTACTTC
CASSRSGGGGETQYF
>.|TRBJ2-7|TRBV5-4|11|.
TGTGCCAGCAGCAGAGGGTTGGAGCAGTACTTC
CASSRGLEQYF
>.|TRBJ1-4|TRBV6-1|15|TRBD1
TGTGCCAGCAGTGAAGCGCTTGAGGGGGCTGGGAAACTGTTTTTT
CASSEALEGAGKLFF
>.|TRBJ2-1|TRBV7-8|15|TRBD1
TGTGCCAGCAGCTTCGGGACAGGCTCCTACAATGAGCAGTTCTTC
CASSFGTGSYNEQFF
>.|TRBJ2-5|TRBV11-2|14|.
TGTGCCAGCAGCTTAGAACAGCCTCAAGAGACCCAGTACTTC
CASSLEQPQETQYF
>.|TRBJ2-5|TRBV4-3|16|.
TGCGCCAGCAGCCAAGAGCTGACAACAGCCCAAGAGACCCAGTACTTC
CASSQELTTAQETQYF
>.|TRBJ1-1|TRBV2|16|.
TGTGCCAGCACCAAAGGACCCGACAGTCTCCCCAATGAAGCTTTCTTT
CASTKGPDSLPNEAFF
>.|TRBJ1-1|TRBV29-1|14|.
TGCAGCGTTGAGGTACAGGGAATAAACACTGAAGCTTTCTTT
CSVEVQGINTEAFF
>few|TRBJ2-3|TRBV2|15|TRBD2
TGTGCCAGCAGCCCTAGCGGGAGGGACACAGATACGCAGTATTTT
CASSPSGRDTDTQYF
>.|TRBJ1-2|TRBV9|15|.
TGTGCCAGCAGCGGGGGGATGGGGGCCAACTATGGCTACACCTTC
CASSGGMGANYGYTF
>.|TRBJ2-7|TRBV15|14|TRBD2
TGTGCCACCCGAGCGGGAGTACCCTCCTACGAGCAGTACTTC
CATRAGVPSYEQYF
>.|TRBJ2-3|TRBV5-6|14|.
TGTGCCAGCAGCTTGCTTTCGACAGTAGATACGCAGTATTTT
CASSLLSTVDTQYF